This passage covers 21 T cell receptor beta chains from one sample sequenced in a study of molecular identifiers for immune sequencing clone quantification. TCRdb re-derived calls from the PCR reads in MiXCR, one entry per CDR3 protein. Of a few hundred thousand distinct CDR3 sequences in the sample, under 30% were seen once. Sequences were obtained from naive CD8+ T cells from blood, with Jurkat cell RNA spiked in. Subset noted: FACS-sorted CD8+CD4-CCR7+CD45RA+ naive T cells. These receptors all stem from a human donor in good health. Some libraries in this study had Jurkat cell RNA spiked in.

Here the CDR3 reads CSVWDPIMSTEAFF. The CDR3 DNA reads as TGCAGTGTATGGGACCCGATTATGAGCACTGAAGCTTTCTTT. V gene TRBV20-1 combines with J gene TRBJ1-1; D is possibly TRBD1 (5 bases). The CDR3 runs 14 residues. The ends were cut back, 7 bases at V and 4 bases at J, with 19 bases in the middle. The germline CDR1 and CDR2 sequences are DFQATT and SNEGSKA (reference sequence).

As to this clonotype: A junction end diverges from the germline sequence, so it may reflect a read error. The chain combines TRBV20-1 with TRBJ1-1; maybe TRBD1 (5 bases). The CDR3 is made up of 13 amino acids. In germline, CDR1 is DFQATT, CDR2 SNEGSKA (reference sequence). CDR3 residues: CSARGAGTTEALF. The CDR3 nucleotides are TGCAGTGCTAGAGGAGCAGGGACTACTGAAGCTCTCTTT.

In this sample, this clonotype turned up a few times. The chain joins TRBV28 to TRBJ1-5; 11 bases are a match to TRBD1. Germline trimming cut 3 bases from V and 6 bases from J; bases unmatched to any gene: 7. This CDR3 has 16 amino acids. Germline assignment: CDR1 MDHEN and CDR2 SYDVKM. The CDR3 DNA sequence: TGTGCCAGCAGTTTTTCCCGGGACAGGGGGGGTCAGCCCCAGCATTTT. It specifies CASSFSRDRGGQPQHF.

Regarding this clonotype: One junction end does not reproduce the germline sequence, and a read error may be involved. CDR3 nucleotide sequence: TGTGCCAGCAGCGGAAGCTGGACACCTCGCGATGAGCAGGTCTTC. Encoded protein: CASSGSWTPRDEQVF. This chain connects TRBV7-9 to TRBJ2-1, with D maybe TRBD1 (5 bases). CDR1 is SEHNR, CDR2 FQNEAQ, per germline (reference sequence). The CDR3 runs 15 residues.

The V and J genes are TRBV20-1 and TRBJ2-5; TRBD2 is a possible D gene (5 bases). Per the germline V gene, CDR1 is DFQATT and CDR2 is SNEGSKA (reference sequence). CDR3 size: 14 residues. Trimming shortened V by 4 bases and J by 2 bases, and 14 bases separated the two germline ends. In nucleotides, the CDR3 is TGCAGTGCTATAAAAATGAGGGAACAAGAGACCCAGTACTTC. Amino acid sequence: CSAIKMREQETQYF.

The chain is built from TRBV20-1 and TRBJ2-5; D is perhaps TRBD1 or TRBD2 (5 bases each). The V gene's germline CDR1 is DFQATT and CDR2 SNEGSKA (reference sequence). V was trimmed by 5 bases and J by 2 bases, leaving 18 bases between them. This CDR3 contains 15 residues. The CDR3 sequence: CSAAHGAGTQETQYF. The CDR3 DNA reads TGCAGTGCTGCCCACGGGGCAGGGACGCAAGAGACCCAGTACTTC.

As for this clonotype: One junction end does not reproduce the germline sequence, and a read error may be involved. The V call is TRBV4-3, the J call TRBJ2-5, with D possibly matching TRBD1 (5 bases). Germline V gives CDR1 LGHNA, CDR2 YSLEER. The CDR3 sequence is 18 residues long. This CDR3 reads CASSQDVSGRVFPETQHF. In DNA, the CDR3 is TGCGCCAGCAGCCAAGATGTTTCGGGCAGGGTATTCCCAGAGACCCAGCACTTC.

This clonotype was detected only a few times. This rearrangement joins TRBV7-2 to TRBJ2-5, with TRBD2 matching 8 bases. The germline V gene encodes CDR1 SGHTA and CDR2 FQGNSA. V trimming: 5 bases; J trimming: 5 bases; junction bases outside the gene matches: 10. This CDR3 region has 15 residues. This CDR3 reads CASSTPTRGGETQYF. In DNA form, the CDR3 reads TGTGCCAGCAGCACCCCGACACGGGGGGGGGAGACCCAGTACTTC.

This chain joins TRBV5-4 and TRBJ1-1; D is unresolved. V was cut by 0 bases and J by 5 bases, with 11 bases left in between. This CDR3 spans 14 amino acids. Germline CDR1 reads SGHNT; CDR2 reads YYREEE (reference sequence). CDR3 nucleotides: TGTGCCAGCAGCTTGGGTCACGCGGGAACTGAAGCTTTCTTT. Amino acids: CASSLGHAGTEAFF.

V is TRBV5-6 and J is TRBJ1-4; 7 bases are shared with TRBD1. Per the germline V gene, CDR1 is SGHDT and CDR2 is YYEEEE. CDR3 length: 16 amino acids. The junction had 6 bases not matched to a gene; V was cut back by 0 bases and J by 4 bases. In DNA, the CDR3 is TGTGCCAGCAGCTTGGGACAGGGTTGGAGTAATGAAAAACTGTTTTTT. Its protein is CASSLGQGWSNEKLFF.

Concerning this clonotype itself: A read error may account for a junction end that differs from germline. The J gene is TRBJ2-3, the V gene TRBV4-1; D is perhaps TRBD2 (7 bases). The germline V gene has CDR1 MGHRA and CDR2 YSYEKL. The CDR3 is 16 residues long. In nucleotides, the CDR3 is TGCGCCAGCCGCCCCACGGCGGGGGCCCACACAGCTACGCAGTATTTT. This sequence encodes CASRPTAGAHTATQYF.

V gene TRBV6-6 combines with J gene TRBJ2-2, with a tentative D call TRBD2 (6 bases). Deletions cut 5 bases from V and 4 bases from J, with 11 bases between. Germline V gene lookup returns CDR1 MNHNY and CDR2 SVGAGI (reference sequence). CDR3 size: 14 residues. The CDR3 DNA follows: TGTGCCAGCAGTCTAAGCGGGCCCACCGGGGAGCTGTTTTTT. Its translation: CASSLSGPTGELFF.

This clonotype appeared many times. The gene calls are TRBV4-3 and TRBJ1-4; D is undetermined. The CDR3 spans 17 residues. Between the trimmed V and J ends, which lost 1 base and 3 bases, there was a span of 15 bases. Germline CDR1 and CDR2: LGHNA and YSLEER. The CDR3 loop is CASSQGRQLVSNEKLFF. The CDR3, as DNA: TGCGCCAGCAGCCAAGGTCGTCAGTTGGTATCTAATGAAAAACTGTTTTTT.

A remark on this clonotype: This is likely a read error, given that the CDR3 carries no conserved phenylalanine or tryptophan at its end. The chain joins TRBV4-3 to TRBJ2-7; TRBD1 or TRBD2 may be the D gene (7 bases each). CDR1 and CDR2 (germline): LGHNA, YSLEER. V was shortened by 0 bases and J by 1 base, with 13 bases between the two germline ends. The CDR3 extends over 16 amino acids. CDR3: CASSQDWQGGSYEQYL. CDR3 sequence (DNA): TGCGCCAGCAGCCAAGATTGGCAGGGGGGGTCCTACGAGCAGTACCTC.

The rearrangement uses TRBV18 and TRBJ2-7; 8 bases match TRBD1. The J segment lost 0 bases and the V segment lost 0 bases, leaving 4 bases of the junction unmatched. CDR1 and CDR2 from the germline V gene are KGHSH and LQKENI. The CDR3 extends over 16 amino acids. The CDR3 DNA reads as TGTGCCAGCTCACCACCGGTCAGGGGGCCCTCCTACGAGCAGTACTTC. This codes for CASSPPVRGPSYEQYF.

In its sample, this clonotype was seen once. This may stem from a read error, because a much larger clone lies one nucleotide away. The chain uses TRBV9 and TRBJ2-2; 7 bases line up with TRBD2. Germline values: CDR1 SGDLS, CDR2 YYNGEE. The CDR3 is 16 residues long. In nucleotides, the CDR3 is TGTACCAGCAGCGTAGAAACTAGCGAGTACACCGGGGAGCTGTTTTTT. Residues: CTSSVETSEYTGELFF.

Comments on this clonotype: The junction departs from the called germline gene at one end, perhaps through a read error. The chain is built from TRBV6-5 and TRBJ2-7; 7 bases are shared with TRBD2. This CDR3 is built from 13 residues. The germline CDR1 and CDR2 sequences are MNHEY and SVGAGI. CDR3 DNA sequence: TGTGCCAGCAGCCTGGGGGGGAACTACAAGCAGTACTTC. The encoded protein is CASSLGGNYKQYF.

This clonotype was seen a few times. CDR3 coding DNA: TGTGCCAGCAGCTATTGGACAACCATGAACACTGAAGCTTTCTTT. Its translation: CASSYWTTMNTEAFF. The chain employs TRBV5-6 and TRBJ1-1; perhaps TRBD1 as D (5 bases). The CDR3 length is 15 residues. Germline V gene data show CDR1 as SGHDT and CDR2 as YYEEEE. V gave up 3 bases and J gave up 0 bases, with 12 bases separating them.

This clonotype has just a few counts. The chain carries TRBV4-3 and TRBJ2-7; the D gene is possibly TRBD2 (5 bases). CDR1 is LGHNA, CDR2 YSLEER, per germline. CDR3 length: 15 residues. The V end was cut by 0 bases, the J end by 0 bases, with 9 bases between. As DNA, the CDR3 is TGCGCCAGCAGCCAAGATGAGGGCTGCTCCTACGAGCAGTACTTC. Its translation is CASSQDEGCSYEQYF.

The chain combines TRBV24-1 with TRBJ2-7, with TRBD2 matching over 7 bases. The germline V gene encodes CDR1 KGHDR and CDR2 SFDVKD. The CDR3 consists of 14 residues. CDR3 residues: CAKKKRREKYEQYF. For the CDR3, the DNA is TGTGCTAAGAAAAAACGGCGGGAGAAGTACGAGCAGTACTTC.

The table lists this clonotype with many counts. This chain connects TRBV29-1 to TRBJ1-2; D is ambiguous. The germline V gene has CDR1 SQVTM and CDR2 ANQGSEA. The V end lost 5 bases, the J end lost 2 bases, and 27 bases lay between the germline ends. This CDR3 contains 18 residues. CDR3 nucleotides: TGCAGCGTTTGGAACGACGAGAGTCCGGAGTTACCCAACTATGGCTACACCTTC. Residues: CSVWNDESPELPNYGYTF.